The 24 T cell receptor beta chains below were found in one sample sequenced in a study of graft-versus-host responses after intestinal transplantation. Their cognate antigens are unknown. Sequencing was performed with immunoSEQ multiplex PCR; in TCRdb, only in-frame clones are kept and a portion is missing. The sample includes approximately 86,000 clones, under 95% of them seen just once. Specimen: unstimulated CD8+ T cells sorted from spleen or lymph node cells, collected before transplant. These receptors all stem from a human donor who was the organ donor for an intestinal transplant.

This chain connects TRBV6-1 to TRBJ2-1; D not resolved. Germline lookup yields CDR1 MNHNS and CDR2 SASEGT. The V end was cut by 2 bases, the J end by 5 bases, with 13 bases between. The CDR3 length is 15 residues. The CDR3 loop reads CASSESLVRDNEQFF. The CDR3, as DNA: TGTGCCAGCAGTGAATCTCTAGTTCGAGACAATGAGCAGTTCTTC.

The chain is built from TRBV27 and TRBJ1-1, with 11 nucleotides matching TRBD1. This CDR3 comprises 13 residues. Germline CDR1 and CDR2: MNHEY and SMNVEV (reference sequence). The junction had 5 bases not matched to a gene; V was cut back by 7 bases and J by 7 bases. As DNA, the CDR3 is TGTGCCAGCATCGGGACAGGGGGTATTGAAGCTTTCTTT. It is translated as CASIGTGGIEAFF.

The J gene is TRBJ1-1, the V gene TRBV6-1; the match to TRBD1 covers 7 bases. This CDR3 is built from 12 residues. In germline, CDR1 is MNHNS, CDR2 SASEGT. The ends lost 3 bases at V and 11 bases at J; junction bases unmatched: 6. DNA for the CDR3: TGTGCCAGCAGTGAGGGGTACAGGGGTGCTTTCTTT. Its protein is CASSEGYRGAFF.

CDR3 sequence (DNA): TGTGCCAGCGGGACTAGCGGGGGGTTCAACGAGCAGTACTTC. Amino acid sequence: CASGTSGGFNEQYF. The rearrangement uses TRBV9 and TRBJ2-7; 15 nucleotides agree with TRBD2. J gave up 5 bases and V 7 bases, and 4 bases lay outside the gene matches. CDR1 SGDLS and CDR2 YYNGEE come from the germline V gene. CDR3 size: 14 residues.

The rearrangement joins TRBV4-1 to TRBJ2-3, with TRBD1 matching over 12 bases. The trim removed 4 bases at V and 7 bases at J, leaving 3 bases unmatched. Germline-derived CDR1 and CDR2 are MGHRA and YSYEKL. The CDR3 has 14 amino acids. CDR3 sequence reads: CASSLGQGANTQYF. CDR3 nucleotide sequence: TGCGCCAGCAGCCTGGGACAGGGGGCAAATACGCAGTATTTT.

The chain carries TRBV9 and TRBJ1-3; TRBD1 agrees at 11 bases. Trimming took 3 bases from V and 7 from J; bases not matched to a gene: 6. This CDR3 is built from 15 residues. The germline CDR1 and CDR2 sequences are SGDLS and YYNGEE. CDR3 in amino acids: CASSGPWDRGNTIYF. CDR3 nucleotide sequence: TGTGCCAGCAGCGGTCCTTGGGACAGGGGGAACACCATATATTTT. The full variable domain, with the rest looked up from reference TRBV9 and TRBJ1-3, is DSGVTQTPKHLITATGQRVTLRCSPRSGDLSVYWYQQSLDQGLQFLIQYYNGEERAKGNILERFSAQQFPDLHSELNLSSLELGDSALYFCASSGPWDRGNTIYFGEGSWLTVV.

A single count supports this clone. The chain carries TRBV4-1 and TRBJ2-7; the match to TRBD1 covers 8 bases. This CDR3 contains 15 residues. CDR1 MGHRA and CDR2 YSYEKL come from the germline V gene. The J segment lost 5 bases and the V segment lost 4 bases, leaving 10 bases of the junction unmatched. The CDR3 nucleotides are TGCGCCAGCAGCCCTGGACAGGGCCTCGGCGACGAGCAGTACTTC. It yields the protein CASSPGQGLGDEQYF.

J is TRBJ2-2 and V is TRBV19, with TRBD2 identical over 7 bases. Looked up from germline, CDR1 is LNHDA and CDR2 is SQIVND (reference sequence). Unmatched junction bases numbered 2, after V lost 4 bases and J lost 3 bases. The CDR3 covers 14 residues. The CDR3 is CASSSGGHTGELFF. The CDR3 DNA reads TGTGCCAGTAGTAGCGGGGGTCACACCGGGGAGCTGTTTTTT.

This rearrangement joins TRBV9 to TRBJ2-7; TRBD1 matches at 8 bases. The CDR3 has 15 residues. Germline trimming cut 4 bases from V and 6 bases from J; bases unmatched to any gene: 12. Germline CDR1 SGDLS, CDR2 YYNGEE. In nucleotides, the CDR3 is TGTGCCAGCAGCCCCAGCGACAGGGGCGGTTTCGAGCAGTACTTC. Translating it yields CASSPSDRGGFEQYF. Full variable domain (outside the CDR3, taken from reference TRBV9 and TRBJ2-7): DSGVTQTPKHLITATGQRVTLRCSPRSGDLSVYWYQQSLDQGLQFLIQYYNGEERAKGNILERFSAQQFPDLHSELNLSSLELGDSALYFCASSPSDRGGFEQYFGPGTRLTVT.

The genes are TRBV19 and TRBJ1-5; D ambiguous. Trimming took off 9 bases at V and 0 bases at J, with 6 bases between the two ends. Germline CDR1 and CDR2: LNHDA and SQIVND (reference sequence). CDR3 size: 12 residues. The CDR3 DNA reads TGTGCCAGCCAGTATAGCAATCAGCCCCAGCATTTT. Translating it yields CASQYSNQPQHF.

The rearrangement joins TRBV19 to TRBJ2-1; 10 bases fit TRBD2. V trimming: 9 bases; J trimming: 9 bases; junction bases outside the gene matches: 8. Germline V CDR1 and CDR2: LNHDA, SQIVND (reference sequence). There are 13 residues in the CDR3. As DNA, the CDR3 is TGTGCCAGCAGCGGGGGGGCCGTAAGTGAGCAGTTCTTC. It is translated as CASSGGAVSEQFF. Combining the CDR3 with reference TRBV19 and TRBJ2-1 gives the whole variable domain DGGITQSPKYLFRKEGQNVTLSCEQNLNHDAMYWYRQDPGQGLRLIYYSQIVNDFQKGDIAEGYSVSREKKESFPLTVTSAQKNPTAFYLCASSGGAVSEQFFGPGTRLTVL.

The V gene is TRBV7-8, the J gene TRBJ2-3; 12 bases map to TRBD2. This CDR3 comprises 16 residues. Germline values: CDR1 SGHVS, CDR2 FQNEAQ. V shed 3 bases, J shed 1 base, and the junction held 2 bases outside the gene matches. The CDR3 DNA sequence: TGTGCCAGCAGCTTTTCTAGCGGGGGGGGCACAGATACGCAGTATTTT. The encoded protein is CASSFSSGGGTDTQYF.

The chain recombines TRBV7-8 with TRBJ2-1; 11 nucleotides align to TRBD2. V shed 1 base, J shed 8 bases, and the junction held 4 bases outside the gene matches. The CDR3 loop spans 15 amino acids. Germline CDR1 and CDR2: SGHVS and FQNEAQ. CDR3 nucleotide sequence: TGTGCCAGCAGCTTAGTAGCGGGGGGGCCTCATGAGCAGTTCTTC. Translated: CASSLVAGGPHEQFF.

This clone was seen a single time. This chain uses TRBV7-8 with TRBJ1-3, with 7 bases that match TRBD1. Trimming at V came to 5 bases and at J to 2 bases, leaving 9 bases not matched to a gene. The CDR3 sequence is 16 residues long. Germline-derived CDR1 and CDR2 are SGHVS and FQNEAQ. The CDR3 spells CASSPITGVAGNTIYF. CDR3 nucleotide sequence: TGTGCCAGCAGCCCAATCACAGGGGTTGCTGGAAACACCATATATTTT.

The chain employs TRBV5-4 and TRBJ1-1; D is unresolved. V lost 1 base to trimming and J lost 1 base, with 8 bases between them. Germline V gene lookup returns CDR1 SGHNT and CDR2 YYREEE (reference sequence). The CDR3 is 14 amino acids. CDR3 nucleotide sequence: TGTGCCAGCAGCTTGTTGTCCAGGAACACTGAAGCTTTCTTT. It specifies CASSLLSRNTEAFF.

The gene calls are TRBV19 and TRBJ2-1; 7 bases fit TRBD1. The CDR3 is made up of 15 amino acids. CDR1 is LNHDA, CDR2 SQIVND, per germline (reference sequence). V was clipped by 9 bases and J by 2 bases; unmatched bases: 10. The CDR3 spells CASGRDRKTYNEQFF. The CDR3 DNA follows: TGTGCCAGCGGAAGGGACAGAAAAACCTACAATGAGCAGTTCTTC.

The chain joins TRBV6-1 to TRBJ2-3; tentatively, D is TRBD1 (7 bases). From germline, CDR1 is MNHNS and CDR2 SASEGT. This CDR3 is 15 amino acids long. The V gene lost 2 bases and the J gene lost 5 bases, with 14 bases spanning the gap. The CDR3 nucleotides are TGTGCCAGCAGTGAATCTGGAGGGGGCGTAGATACGCAGTATTTT. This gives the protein CASSESGGGVDTQYF.

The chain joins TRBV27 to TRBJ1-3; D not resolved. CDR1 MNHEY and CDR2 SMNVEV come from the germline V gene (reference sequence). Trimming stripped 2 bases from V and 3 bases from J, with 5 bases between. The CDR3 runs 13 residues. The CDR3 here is CASSLLLGNTIYF. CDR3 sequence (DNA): TGTGCCAGCAGTTTACTTCTTGGAAACACCATATATTTT.

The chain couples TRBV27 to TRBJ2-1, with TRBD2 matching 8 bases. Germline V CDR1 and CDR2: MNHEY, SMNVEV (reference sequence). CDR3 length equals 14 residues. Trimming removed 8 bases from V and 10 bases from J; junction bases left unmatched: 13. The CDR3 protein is CASGHAGGAEEQFF. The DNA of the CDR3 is TGTGCCAGCGGGCACGCGGGGGGAGCGGAAGAGCAGTTCTTC.

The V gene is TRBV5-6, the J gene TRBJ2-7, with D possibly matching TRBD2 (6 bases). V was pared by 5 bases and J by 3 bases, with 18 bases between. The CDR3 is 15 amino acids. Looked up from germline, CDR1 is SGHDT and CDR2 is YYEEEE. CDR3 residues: CASRAEGKGDYEQYF. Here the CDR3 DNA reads TGTGCCAGCAGAGCGGAGGGGAAAGGGGACTACGAGCAGTACTTC.

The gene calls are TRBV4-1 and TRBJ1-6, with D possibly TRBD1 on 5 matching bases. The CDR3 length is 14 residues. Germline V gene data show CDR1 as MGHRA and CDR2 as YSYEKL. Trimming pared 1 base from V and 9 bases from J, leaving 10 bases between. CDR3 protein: CASSQGGGSSPLHF. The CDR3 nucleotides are TGCGCCAGCAGCCAAGGGGGCGGCTCTTCACCCCTCCACTTT.

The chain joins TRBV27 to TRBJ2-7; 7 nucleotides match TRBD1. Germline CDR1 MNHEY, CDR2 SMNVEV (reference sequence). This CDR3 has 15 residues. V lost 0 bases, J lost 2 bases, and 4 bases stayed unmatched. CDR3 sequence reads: CASSLSGTAPYEQYF. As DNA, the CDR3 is TGTGCCAGCAGTTTATCCGGGACAGCACCCTACGAGCAGTACTTC.

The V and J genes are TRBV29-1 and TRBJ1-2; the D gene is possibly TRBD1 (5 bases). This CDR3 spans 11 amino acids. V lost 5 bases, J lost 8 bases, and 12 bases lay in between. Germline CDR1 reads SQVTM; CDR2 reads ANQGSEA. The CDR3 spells CSVPQGRGYTF. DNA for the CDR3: TGCAGCGTTCCGCAGGGAAGGGGCTACACCTTC.

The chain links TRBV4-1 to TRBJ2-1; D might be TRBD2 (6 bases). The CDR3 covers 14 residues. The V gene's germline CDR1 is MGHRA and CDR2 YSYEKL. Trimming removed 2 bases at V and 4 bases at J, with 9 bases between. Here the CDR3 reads CASSQTSHYNEQFF. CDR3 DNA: TGCGCCAGCAGCCAAACTAGCCATTACAATGAGCAGTTCTTC.